This entry features one T cell receptor beta chain sequence. Antigen specificity is unknown. Generation of TCR beta libraries employed quantitative 5'-RACE incorporating molecular barcodes. TCRdb independently ran MiXCR on the 5' RACE reads; one entry per CDR3 protein. The sample includes some 840,000 distinct CDR3 sequences, roughly 12% of them seen just once. This specimen belongs to a study of CD8 T cells in ankylosing spondylitis. Study-level results: Seemingly characteristic of ankylosing spondylitis blood was a TCR beta motif consisting of roughly 8 highly homologous variants.

This clonotype was obtained from a male donor with ankylosing spondylitis. Sequenced material: blood, either unsorted or a sorted T cell fraction (not recorded which).

The CDR3 protein is CSVEGRVTDTQYF. CDR3 in DNA: TGCAGCGTTGAAGGGAGGGTTACAGATACGCAGTATTTT. The chain has TRBV29-1 and TRBJ2-3; D is perhaps TRBD2 (6 bases). CDR1 and CDR2 (germline): SQVTM, ANQGSEA. The CDR3 covers 13 residues. The germline V and J ends were trimmed by 1 base and 3 bases, with 8 bases remaining between them.